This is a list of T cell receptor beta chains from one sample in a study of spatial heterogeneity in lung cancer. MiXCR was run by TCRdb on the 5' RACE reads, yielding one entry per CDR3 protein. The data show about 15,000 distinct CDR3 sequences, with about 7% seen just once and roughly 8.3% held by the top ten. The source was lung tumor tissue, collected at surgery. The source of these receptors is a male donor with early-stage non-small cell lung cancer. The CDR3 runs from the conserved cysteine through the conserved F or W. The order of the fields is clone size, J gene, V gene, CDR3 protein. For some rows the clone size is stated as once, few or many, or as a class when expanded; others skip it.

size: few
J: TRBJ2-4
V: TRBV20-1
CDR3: CSASKREEGKNIQYF

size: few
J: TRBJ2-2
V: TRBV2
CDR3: CASRGQGLGTGELFF

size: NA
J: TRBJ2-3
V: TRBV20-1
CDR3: CSATSPGQTPDTQYF

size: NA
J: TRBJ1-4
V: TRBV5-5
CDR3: CASSLRQGGEKLFF

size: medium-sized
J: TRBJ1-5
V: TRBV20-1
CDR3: CSASQDTENQPQHF

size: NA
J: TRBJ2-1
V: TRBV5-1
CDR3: CASSFRDLGHEQFF

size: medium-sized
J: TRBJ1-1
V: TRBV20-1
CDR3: CSAMEDYTEAFF

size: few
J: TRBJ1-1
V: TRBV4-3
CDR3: CASSQERGTEAFF

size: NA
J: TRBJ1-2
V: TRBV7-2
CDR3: CASSLANVGQNYGYTF

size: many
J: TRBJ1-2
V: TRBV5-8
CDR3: CASSWSHSRGYTF

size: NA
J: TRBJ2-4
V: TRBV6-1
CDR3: CASTKEGGFAKNIQYF

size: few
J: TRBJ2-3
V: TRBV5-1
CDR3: CASSPIAGADTQYF

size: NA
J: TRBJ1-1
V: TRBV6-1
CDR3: CASGFQENTEAFF

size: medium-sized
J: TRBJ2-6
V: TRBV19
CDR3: CASTGMVNVLTF

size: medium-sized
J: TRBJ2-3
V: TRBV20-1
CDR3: CSARESLVPDTQYF

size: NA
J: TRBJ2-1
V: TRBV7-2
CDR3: CASSGAGTVLVF

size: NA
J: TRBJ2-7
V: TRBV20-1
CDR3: CSAKRSVAGGHEQYF

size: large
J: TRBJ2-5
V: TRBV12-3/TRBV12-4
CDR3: CASRTTSGETQYF

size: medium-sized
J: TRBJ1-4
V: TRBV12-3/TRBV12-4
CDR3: CASSFGSQSAKLFF

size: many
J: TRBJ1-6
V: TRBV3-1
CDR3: CASSQGQGFSNSPLHF

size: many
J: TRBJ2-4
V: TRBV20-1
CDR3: CSARQDASHPVQYF

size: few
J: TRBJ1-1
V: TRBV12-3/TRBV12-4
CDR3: CASIGGTATEAFF

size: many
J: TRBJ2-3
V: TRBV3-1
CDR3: CASSLEGMADTQYF

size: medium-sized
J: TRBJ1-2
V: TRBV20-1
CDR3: CSARGGSNYGYTF

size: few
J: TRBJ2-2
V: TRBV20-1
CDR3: CSASDSANTGELFF

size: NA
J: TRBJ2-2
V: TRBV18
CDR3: CASSPAGHSQNTGELFF

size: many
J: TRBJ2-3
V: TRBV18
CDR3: CASSPGSPDTQYF

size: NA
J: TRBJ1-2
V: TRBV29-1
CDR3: CSVAREYGYTF

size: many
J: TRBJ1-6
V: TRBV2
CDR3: CASMGPGQGNSPLHF

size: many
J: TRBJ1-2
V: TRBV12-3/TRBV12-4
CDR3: CASSALYGYTF

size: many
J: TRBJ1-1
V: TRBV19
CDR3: CASQDRDRNTEAFF

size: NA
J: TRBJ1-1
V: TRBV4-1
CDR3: CASSQDPQANEAFF

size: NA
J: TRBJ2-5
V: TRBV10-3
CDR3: CAIRGSRGEETQYF

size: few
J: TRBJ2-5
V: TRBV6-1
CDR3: CASRGVGETQYF

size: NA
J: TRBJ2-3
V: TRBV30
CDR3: CAWSAGQRGYTDTQYF

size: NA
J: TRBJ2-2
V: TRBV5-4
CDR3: CASSLAGPRGGELFF

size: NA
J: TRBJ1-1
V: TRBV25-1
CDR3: CASRPVGGNTEAFF

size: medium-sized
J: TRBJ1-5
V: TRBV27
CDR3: CASRDRGGNQPQHF

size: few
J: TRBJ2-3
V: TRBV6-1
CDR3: CASSAGTVRGTDTQYF